Listed below are T cell receptor beta chains from one sample, sequenced in a study of CD8 T cells in ankylosing spondylitis. TCRdb ran MiXCR on the 5' RACE reads and lists one entry per CDR3 protein. The repertoire holds about 420,000 distinct CDR3 sequences, with about a fifth as singletons. The sample was blood, either unsorted or a sorted T cell fraction (not recorded which). These receptors were obtained from a male donor with ankylosing spondylitis. CDR3s include the opening cysteine and the closing phenylalanine or tryptophan. The D gene is left open where the match is weak. The listing skips clone size in some rows; elsewhere it reads once, few, many or a size class.

j_gene: TRBJ2-5; abundance: few; d_gene: .; v_gene: TRBV18; CDR3nt: TGTGCCAGCTCACCACCGAACCAAGAGACCCAGTACTTC; CDR3aa: CASSPPNQETQYF
j_gene: TRBJ2-1; abundance: .; d_gene: TRBD1; v_gene: TRBV24-1; CDR3nt: TGTGCCACCAGTGATGCCCGGGACAGGAGGAATGAGCAGTTCTTC; CDR3aa: CATSDARDRRNEQFF
j_gene: TRBJ2-4; abundance: .; d_gene: TRBD1; v_gene: TRBV28; CDR3nt: TGTGCCAGCAGTATCCCGGGACAGGGGGCCAAAAACATTCAGTACTTC; CDR3aa: CASSIPGQGAKNIQYF
j_gene: TRBJ1-5; abundance: .; d_gene: TRBD1; v_gene: TRBV19; CDR3nt: TGTGCCAGTAGTATTGTTGGGCAGGGGGCGAGTCAGCCCCAGCATTTT; CDR3aa: CASSIVGQGASQPQHF
j_gene: TRBJ1-5; abundance: few; d_gene: .; v_gene: TRBV6-5; CDR3nt: TGTGCCAGCAGTTACTCGGGCGGCACTCAGCCCCAGCATTTT; CDR3aa: CASSYSGGTQPQHF
j_gene: TRBJ1-5; abundance: few; d_gene: TRBD1; v_gene: TRBV2; CDR3nt: TGTGCCAGCAGTGAAGCGCTTCTGGGGACAGGGGGTACCGTACCCCAGCATTTT; CDR3aa: CASSEALLGTGGTVPQHF
j_gene: TRBJ1-5; abundance: .; d_gene: TRBD1; v_gene: TRBV20-1; CDR3nt: TGCAGTGCCCCCCGACAGGGGGCTAATCAGCCCCAGCATTTT; CDR3aa: CSAPRQGANQPQHF
j_gene: TRBJ2-3; abundance: few; d_gene: .; v_gene: TRBV30; CDR3nt: TGTGCCTGGAGTGTAAGGGAGGCAGATACGCAGTATTTT; CDR3aa: CAWSVREADTQYF
j_gene: TRBJ2-3; abundance: many; d_gene: .; v_gene: TRBV29-1; CDR3nt: TGCAGCGCTGACTCGGGGCAGCTTACAGATACGCAGTATTTT; CDR3aa: CSADSGQLTDTQYF
j_gene: TRBJ1-1; abundance: few; d_gene: TRBD1; v_gene: TRBV27; CDR3nt: TGTGCCAGCAGACGACAGGGTCTGAACACTGAAGCTTTCTTT; CDR3aa: CASRRQGLNTEAFF
j_gene: TRBJ1-1; abundance: .; d_gene: TRBD1; v_gene: TRBV29-1; CDR3nt: TGCAGCGTTGAGGGGACAGGGATGTTGAACACTGAAGCTTTCTTT; CDR3aa: CSVEGTGMLNTEAFF
j_gene: TRBJ2-5; abundance: few; d_gene: .; v_gene: TRBV4-2; CDR3nt: TGTGCCAGCAGCCTGGTTCGGTACCAAGAGACCCAGTACTTC; CDR3aa: CASSLVRYQETQYF
j_gene: TRBJ1-5; abundance: few; d_gene: .; v_gene: TRBV2; CDR3nt: TGTGCCACCCGCGGGCTTGTGGGTCAGCCCCAGCATTTT; CDR3aa: CATRGLVGQPQHF
j_gene: TRBJ2-7; abundance: .; d_gene: TRBD2; v_gene: TRBV6-2/TRBV6-3; CDR3nt: TGTGCCAGCAGTTACTCCCCAATCCTAGCGGGAGGGCCGGAGACCTACGAGCAGTACTTC; CDR3aa: CASSYSPILAGGPETYEQYF
j_gene: TRBJ2-5; abundance: few; d_gene: TRBD2; v_gene: TRBV6-1; CDR3nt: TGTGCCAGCAGAACTACTAGCGGGATAGAGACCCAGTACTTC; CDR3aa: CASRTTSGIETQYF
j_gene: TRBJ2-1; abundance: .; d_gene: TRBD2; v_gene: TRBV6-2/TRBV6-3; CDR3nt: TGTGCCAGCACCCCCCCAGCGGGGCTGTACAATGAGCAGTTCTTC; CDR3aa: CASTPPAGLYNEQFF
j_gene: TRBJ1-2; abundance: .; d_gene: .; v_gene: TRBV6-4; CDR3nt: TGTGCCAGCAGTGTTGGAACGGAGGGATATGGCTACACCTTC; CDR3aa: CASSVGTEGYGYTF
j_gene: TRBJ1-6; abundance: .; d_gene: .; v_gene: TRBV6-5; CDR3nt: TGTGCCAGCAGCTACTCGGTCGGATCACCCCTCCACTTT; CDR3aa: CASSYSVGSPLHF
j_gene: TRBJ2-7; abundance: .; d_gene: .; v_gene: TRBV19; CDR3nt: TGTGCCAGTAGTATACAGATCACCTCTTCCTACGAGCAGTACTTC; CDR3aa: CASSIQITSSYEQYF
j_gene: TRBJ2-3; abundance: many; d_gene: .; v_gene: TRBV20-1; CDR3nt: TGCAGTGCTAGATGGGACAGCACAGATACGCAGTATTTT; CDR3aa: CSARWDSTDTQYF
j_gene: TRBJ2-7; abundance: .; d_gene: .; v_gene: TRBV29-1; CDR3nt: TGCAGCGTTGTACGATCGGCGGGACGAGGGTACGAGCAGTACTTC; CDR3aa: CSVVRSAGRGYEQYF
j_gene: TRBJ2-7; abundance: many; d_gene: TRBD1; v_gene: TRBV5-1; CDR3nt: TGCGCCAGCAGCCTCGGGACAGCCTCCTACGAGCAGTACTTC; CDR3aa: CASSLGTASYEQYF
j_gene: TRBJ2-1; abundance: .; d_gene: TRBD1; v_gene: TRBV25-1; CDR3nt: TGTGCCAGCAGTGTGACAGGGGGCCATGAGCAGTTCTTC; CDR3aa: CASSVTGGHEQFF
j_gene: TRBJ2-1; abundance: .; d_gene: .; v_gene: TRBV7-2; CDR3nt: TGTGCCAGCAGCTTAGTCTCTAGCCGTGACAATGAGCAGTTCTTC; CDR3aa: CASSLVSSRDNEQFF
j_gene: TRBJ2-1; abundance: few; d_gene: .; v_gene: TRBV2; CDR3nt: TGTGCCAGCATAACTAGATCCCGGAATGAGCAGTTCTTC; CDR3aa: CASITRSRNEQFF
j_gene: TRBJ2-1; abundance: few; d_gene: .; v_gene: TRBV7-2; CDR3nt: TGTGCCAGCAGCCTTCAGGGTTACTCCTACAATGAGCAGTTCTTC; CDR3aa: CASSLQGYSYNEQFF
j_gene: TRBJ1-2; abundance: .; d_gene: .; v_gene: TRBV21-1; CDR3nt: TGTGCCAGCAGACGCCGGGATACTCATTACTATGGCTACACCTTC; CDR3aa: CASRRRDTHYYGYTF
j_gene: TRBJ1-4; abundance: few; d_gene: TRBD1; v_gene: TRBV7-2; CDR3nt: TGTGCCACCGGGACAGCTAATGAAAAACTGTTTTTT; CDR3aa: CATGTANEKLFF
j_gene: TRBJ2-3; abundance: .; d_gene: .; v_gene: TRBV20-1; CDR3nt: TGCAGTGCTTGGGATGACACAGATACGCAGTATTTT; CDR3aa: CSAWDDTDTQYF
j_gene: TRBJ2-7; abundance: few; d_gene: TRBD1; v_gene: TRBV27; CDR3nt: TGTGCCAGCTTCCCCCGGACAGGGTCCCACGAGCAGTACTTC; CDR3aa: CASFPRTGSHEQYF
j_gene: TRBJ1-1; abundance: few; d_gene: .; v_gene: TRBV7-9; CDR3nt: TGTGCCAGCAGCCCCCATGAGGGGTGGGGGACTGAAGCTTTCTTT; CDR3aa: CASSPHEGWGTEAFF
j_gene: TRBJ1-5; abundance: few; d_gene: TRBD1; v_gene: TRBV6-5; CDR3nt: TGTGCCAGCAGTTACGACGGGACAGGGAGAAATCAGCCCCAGCATTTT; CDR3aa: CASSYDGTGRNQPQHF
j_gene: TRBJ2-5; abundance: few; d_gene: .; v_gene: TRBV18; CDR3nt: TGTGCCAGCGCCGGGACACAAGAGACCCAGTACTTC; CDR3aa: CASAGTQETQYF
j_gene: TRBJ2-5; abundance: few; d_gene: .; v_gene: TRBV12-3/TRBV12-4; CDR3nt: TGTGCCAGCTGCGGTCCAGGGGGGGCGGAGGAGACCCAGTACTTC; CDR3aa: CASCGPGGAEETQYF
j_gene: TRBJ1-3; abundance: .; d_gene: .; v_gene: TRBV6-1; CDR3nt: TGTGCCAGCAGTGAAGCGCGGCCGCGGGACTCTGGAAACACCATATATTTT; CDR3aa: CASSEARPRDSGNTIYF
j_gene: TRBJ2-2; abundance: .; d_gene: TRBD1; v_gene: TRBV12-3/TRBV12-4; CDR3nt: TGTGCCAGCAGTAAGGGACAGGGGAACACCGGGGAGCTGTTTTTT; CDR3aa: CASSKGQGNTGELFF
j_gene: TRBJ1-6; abundance: few; d_gene: TRBD1; v_gene: TRBV12-3/TRBV12-4; CDR3nt: TGTGCCAGCAGTTTAGCGGACAGGGGTGGCTCACCCCTCCACTTT; CDR3aa: CASSLADRGGSPLHF
j_gene: TRBJ1-2; abundance: .; d_gene: TRBD1; v_gene: TRBV15; CDR3nt: TGTGCCACCAGCAGCGGCCGGGACAGAAAGTTTGGCTACACCTTC; CDR3aa: CATSSGRDRKFGYTF
j_gene: TRBJ1-6; abundance: few; d_gene: TRBD1; v_gene: TRBV7-2; CDR3nt: TGTGCCAGCAGCCCCATGACAGGGACAGTATCACCCCTCCACTTT; CDR3aa: CASSPMTGTVSPLHF
j_gene: TRBJ2-1; abundance: .; d_gene: .; v_gene: TRBV7-2; CDR3nt: TGTGCCAGCAGCCCTCATCAGGGTGCTTCCTACAATGAGCAGTTCTTC; CDR3aa: CASSPHQGASYNEQFF
j_gene: TRBJ1-2; abundance: .; d_gene: .; v_gene: TRBV7-8; CDR3nt: TGTGCCAGCAGCATAAGGGATGGGCGGACTAACTATGGCTACACCTTC; CDR3aa: CASSIRDGRTNYGYTF
j_gene: TRBJ1-1; abundance: few; d_gene: .; v_gene: TRBV20-1; CDR3nt: TGCAGTGCTAAACAATTAGGACCGATGAACACTGAAGCTTTCTTT; CDR3aa: CSAKQLGPMNTEAFF
j_gene: TRBJ2-5; abundance: .; d_gene: TRBD2; v_gene: TRBV2; CDR3nt: TGTGCCAGCAGTGAAGAGCGGGGGGCGGGGGAGACCCAGTACTTC; CDR3aa: CASSEERGAGETQYF
j_gene: TRBJ2-7; abundance: .; d_gene: .; v_gene: TRBV7-6; CDR3nt: TGTGCCAGCAGCTTAGGGGCACAGAGCTACGAGCAGTACTTC; CDR3aa: CASSLGAQSYEQYF
j_gene: TRBJ2-7; abundance: few; d_gene: .; v_gene: TRBV7-9; CDR3nt: TGTGCCAGCAGCTTAGCGCTCGGCGCAAGAGAGCAGTACTTC; CDR3aa: CASSLALGAREQYF
j_gene: TRBJ2-3; abundance: .; d_gene: TRBD2; v_gene: TRBV20-1; CDR3nt: TGCAGTGCTAGAGAACCCCTAGCGGGAGTCGTAACAGATACGCAGTATTTT; CDR3aa: CSAREPLAGVVTDTQYF
j_gene: TRBJ2-7; abundance: .; d_gene: .; v_gene: TRBV5-1; CDR3nt: TGCGCCAGCAGCCGTGGGACCGTTGTACGAGAGCAGTACTTC; CDR3aa: CASSRGTVVREQYF
j_gene: TRBJ1-1; abundance: .; d_gene: TRBD1; v_gene: TRBV10-3; CDR3nt: TGTGCCATCAGGGGGGACAGCCACACTGAAGCTTTCTTT; CDR3aa: CAIRGDSHTEAFF
j_gene: TRBJ1-4; abundance: .; d_gene: .; v_gene: TRBV27; CDR3nt: TGTGCCAGCAGTTTATTACCCGGTTCTAATGAAAAACTGTTTTTT; CDR3aa: CASSLLPGSNEKLFF
j_gene: TRBJ1-2; abundance: few; d_gene: .; v_gene: TRBV11-2; CDR3nt: TGTGCCAGCAGCGTGACTCGGGGATTGATGTATGGCTACACCTTC; CDR3aa: CASSVTRGLMYGYTF
j_gene: TRBJ2-1; abundance: .; d_gene: .; v_gene: TRBV24-1; CDR3nt: TGTGCCACCAGTGATTTAAGAGGGGTGGGGGATGAGCAGTTCTTC; CDR3aa: CATSDLRGVGDEQFF